Below are 20 T cell receptor beta chains sequenced from a single sample in a study of OX40 agonist ivuxolimab in advanced cancers. The protocol was immunoSEQ multiplex PCR, while the TCRdb copy is restricted to in-frame clones and leaves out a portion. The sample lists just under 100,000 clones, approximately 93% seen once, with around 0.17% in the top ten. This material consisted of CD4+ or CD8+ T cells sorted from blood, taken in a trial of the OX40 agonist ivuxolimab. Receptors originate from an adult with an advanced solid tumor such as melanoma, head and neck, liver or kidney cancer.

The V and J genes are TRBV28 and TRBJ2-7, with 9 bases matching TRBD1. This CDR3 region has 15 residues. Germline CDR1 MDHEN, CDR2 SYDVKM. The ends lost 5 bases at V and 0 bases at J; junction bases unmatched: 5. As DNA, the CDR3 is TGTGCCAGCAGTAGACCGGGACAGGGCTCCTACGAGCAGTACTTC. Translation: CASSRPGQGSYEQYF.

As DNA, the CDR3 is TGTGCCAGCAGCCAACGGACGGGTCGGGCTGGAAACACCATATATTTT. It encodes CASSQRTGRAGNTIYF. The gene calls are TRBV5-4 and TRBJ1-3; unclear D gene. CDR1 and CDR2 from the germline V gene are SGHNT and YYREEE (reference sequence). V dropped 4 bases and J dropped 2 bases, with 16 bases sitting between them. CDR3 length: 16 amino acids.

This chain links TRBV5-4 with TRBJ2-1; 11 bases align to TRBD1. Germline-derived CDR1 and CDR2 are SGHNT and YYREEE (reference sequence). This CDR3 has 16 residues. V shed 2 bases and J 6 bases; nucleotides not matched to a gene: 7. The CDR3 region is CASSFGQGAWGNEQFF. CDR3 DNA: TGTGCCAGCAGCTTCGGACAGGGGGCTTGGGGCAATGAGCAGTTCTTC.

The gene calls are TRBV9 and TRBJ2-7; D may be TRBD1 (6 bases). The V gene lost 4 bases and the J gene lost 8 bases, with 28 bases spanning the gap. The CDR3 sequence is 17 residues long. Germline V gene sequence: CDR1 SGDLS, CDR2 YYNGEE. CDR3 DNA sequence: TGTGCCAGCAGCCCCACGACGGGGACATATCCAACGGATAAGCAGTACTTC. Its translation is CASSPTTGTYPTDKQYF. The full variable domain, completed using reference TRBV9 and TRBJ2-7, is DSGVTQTPKHLITATGQRVTLRCSPRSGDLSVYWYQQSLDQGLQFLIQYYNGEERAKGNILERFSAQQFPDLHSELNLSSLELGDSALYFCASSPTTGTYPTDKQYFGPGTRLTVT.

This chain links TRBV10-1 with TRBJ2-5; perhaps TRBD1 as D (5 bases). Germline V gene lookup returns CDR1 WNHNN and CDR2 SYGVQD (reference sequence). The CDR3 extends over 13 amino acids. V was clipped by 4 bases and J by 1 base, with 7 bases between them. CDR3 nucleotide sequence: TGCGCCAGCAGTGGGACAATCCAAGAGACCCAGTACTTC. Its protein is CASSGTIQETQYF.

V usage is TRBV6-6 and J usage is TRBJ1-6; 9 bases are a match to TRBD1. After removal of 4 bases from V and 7 bases from J, the junction contained 5 bases not matched to a gene. The CDR3 runs 15 residues. Germline V CDR1 and CDR2: MNHNY, SVGAGI (reference sequence). The CDR3 protein is CASSSGTGRNSPLHF. Written as DNA, the CDR3 is TGTGCCAGCAGTTCCGGGACAGGGCGAAATTCACCCCTCCACTTT.

The rearrangement uses TRBV7-2 and TRBJ2-2, with TRBD2 as a possible D gene (6 bases). This CDR3 spans 15 amino acids. Germline CDR1 is SGHTA and CDR2 is FQGNSA. The V gene lost 1 base and the J gene lost 4 bases, with 10 bases spanning the gap. In nucleotides, the CDR3 is TGTGCCAGCAGCTTAGTGCGGGGCGGCACCGGGGAGCTGTTTTTT. Translated, it gives CASSLVRGGTGELFF.

The rearrangement links TRBV6-1 to TRBJ2-7; possibly TRBD1 for D (6 bases). V was clipped by 4 bases and J by 2 bases, with 15 bases between them. The germline V gene has CDR1 MNHNS and CDR2 SASEGT. This CDR3 is built from 15 residues. The CDR3 DNA sequence: TGTGCCAGCAGTGGGTGGACAGAAAATCCCTACGAGCAGTACTTC. It is translated as CASSGWTENPYEQYF.

This rearrangement joins TRBV11-2 to TRBJ2-3; 10 bases agree with TRBD1. From germline, CDR1 is SGHAT and CDR2 FQNNGV. The CDR3 covers 17 residues. V dropped 4 bases and J dropped 6; count of bases not matched to a gene: 13. CDR3 amino acids: CASSSSFMTGGADTQYF. The DNA for the CDR3 is TGTGCCAGCAGCTCAAGTTTTATGACAGGGGGCGCGGATACGCAGTATTTT. Together with reference TRBV11-2 and TRBJ2-3, the CDR3 gives the full variable domain: EAGVAQSPRYKIIEKRQSVAFWCNPISGHATLYWYQQILGQGPKLLIQFQNNGVVDDSQLPKDRFSAERLKGVDSTLKIQPAKLEDSAVYLCASSSSFMTGGADTQYFGPGTRLTVL.

The chain joins TRBV28 to TRBJ2-1; a possible D gene is TRBD1 (5 bases). CDR1 is MDHEN, CDR2 SYDVKM, per germline. The CDR3 is made up of 11 amino acids. V lost 3 bases to trimming and J lost 12 bases, with 9 bases between them. The DNA of the CDR3 is TGTGCCAGCAGTTTGGGGCGCGCGCAGTTCTTC. It yields the protein CASSLGRAQFF.

The V gene is TRBV29-1, the J gene TRBJ1-2; D may be TRBD1 (5 bases). V lost 6 bases, J lost 3 bases, and 11 bases lay in between. There are 12 residues in the CDR3. Germline V gene data show CDR1 as SQVTM and CDR2 as ANQGSEA. CDR3 residues: CSVQGSDYGYTF. DNA of the CDR3: TGCAGCGTGCAGGGTTCCGACTATGGCTACACCTTC.

The rearrangement uses TRBV9 and TRBJ2-7; 9 bases fit TRBD2. Germline-derived CDR1 and CDR2 are SGDLS and YYNGEE. The CDR3 extends over 16 amino acids. J lost 6 bases, V lost 0 bases, and 10 bases had no gene match. The chain's CDR3 is CASSVAAAGGPIEQYF. CDR3 in DNA: TGTGCCAGCAGCGTAGCCGCGGCGGGAGGGCCCATCGAGCAGTACTTC. The entire variable domain, with the rest obtained from reference TRBV9 and TRBJ2-7, is as follows: DSGVTQTPKHLITATGQRVTLRCSPRSGDLSVYWYQQSLDQGLQFLIQYYNGEERAKGNILERFSAQQFPDLHSELNLSSLELGDSALYFCASSVAAAGGPIEQYFGPGTRLTVT.

This sequence joins TRBV28 and TRBJ1-1, with D possibly matching TRBD1 (6 bases). Germline loops: CDR1 MDHEN, CDR2 SYDVKM. The CDR3 totals 11 residues. Deletions cut 11 bases from V and 4 bases from J, with 11 bases between. The CDR3 reads CAPQGVTEAFF. For the CDR3, the DNA is TGTGCCCCACAGGGAGTCACTGAAGCTTTCTTT.

This clone has only one observation. The chain employs TRBV4-3 and TRBJ2-1; D might be TRBD1 (5 bases). Germline V gene data show CDR1 as LGHNA and CDR2 as YSLEER. V lost 0 bases and J 4 bases, leaving 13 bases between the germline ends. The length of the CDR3 is 16 residues. CDR3 residues: CASSQDFQGAYNEQFF. CDR3 DNA sequence: TGCGCCAGCAGCCAAGACTTCCAGGGTGCGTACAATGAGCAGTTCTTC.

This chain connects TRBV10-3 to TRBJ2-5, with TRBD2 as a possible D gene (6 bases). Germline values: CDR1 ENHRY, CDR2 SYGVKD. Trimming left V 2 bases short and J 4 bases short, with 8 bases between. This CDR3 has 13 amino acids. In DNA, the CDR3 is TGTGCCATCAGTGAGCGGGAGTTAGAGACCCAGTACTTC. Residues: CAISERELETQYF.

This clone was seen just once. The V gene is TRBV4-3, the J gene TRBJ2-2; 9 bases align to TRBD1. This CDR3 has 17 residues. J was trimmed by 2 bases and V by 0 bases; bases with no gene match: 4. Germline V gene data show CDR1 as LGHNA and CDR2 as YSLEER. The DNA of the CDR3 is TGCGCCAGCAGCCAAGAAACAGGGGGCTCAAACACCGGGGAGCTGTTTTTT. It yields the protein CASSQETGGSNTGELFF.

The V call is TRBV10-3, the J call TRBJ1-4; D is unresolved. The CDR3 runs to 14 residues. V shed 4 bases and J shed 2 bases, with 8 bases lying between them. Germline assignment: CDR1 ENHRY and CDR2 SYGVKD. CDR3 sequence reads: CAISGKGTNEKLFF. CDR3 nucleotide sequence: TGTGCCATCAGTGGGAAGGGTACTAATGAAAAACTGTTTTTT.

The CDR3 nucleotides read TGCGCCAGCAGAGGAGGGGGTGGCAATGAGCAGTTCTTC. It yields the protein CASRGGGGNEQFF. The genes are TRBV10-2 and TRBJ2-1; tentatively, D is TRBD1 or TRBD2 (6 bases each). The CDR3 totals 13 residues. Germline CDR1 reads WSHSY; CDR2 reads SAAADI. The V gene lost 6 bases and the J gene lost 6 bases, with 12 bases spanning the gap.

The chain carries TRBV10-1 and TRBJ2-2, with unresolved D. Trimming left V 2 bases short and J 0 bases short, with 1 base between. Germline V CDR1 and CDR2: WNHNN, SYGVQD (reference sequence). The CDR3 runs 13 residues. The CDR3 DNA reads as TGCGCCAGCAGTGAGACGAACACCGGGGAGCTGTTTTTT. Translated, it gives CASSETNTGELFF.

The chain joins TRBV28 to TRBJ1-2, with D unresolved. The germline V gene has CDR1 MDHEN and CDR2 SYDVKM. Trimming pared 4 bases from V and 5 bases from J, leaving 8 bases between. The CDR3 loop spans 12 amino acids. The CDR3 loop reads CASSSSGYGYTF. DNA of the CDR3: TGTGCCAGCAGTTCGTCGGGGTATGGCTACACCTTC.